Presented here are 24 T cell receptor beta chains from one specimen sequenced in a study of T cell repertoires in ileal Crohn's disease. Clones were read by immunoSEQ multiplex PCR, and TCRdb kept only the in-frame ones, dropping some. The data hold 10,000 to 14,000 clones, with about four fifths observed a single time. The sample was ileal tissue. The source is an adult with Crohn's disease.

Only a few counts were recorded for this clone. The chain recombines TRBV11-3 with TRBJ1-1; 8 bases line up with TRBD1. Germline V gene sequence: CDR1 SGHNT, CDR2 YENEEA. The trim removed 4 bases at V and 9 bases at J, leaving 7 bases unmatched. This CDR3 has 13 residues. CDR3 region: CASSSETGEKAFF. The DNA for the CDR3 is TGTGCCAGCAGCTCCGAGACAGGGGAAAAAGCTTTCTTT.

V and J are TRBV28 and TRBJ1-2; 10 nucleotides agree with TRBD1. This CDR3 contains 16 residues. Germline V gene sequence: CDR1 MDHEN, CDR2 SYDVKM. The J segment lost 4 bases and the V segment lost 1 base, leaving 6 bases of the junction unmatched. The CDR3, as DNA: TGTGCCAGCAGTTTATCCAGGACAGGGGGGGGCTATGGCTACACCTTC. It encodes CASSLSRTGGGYGYTF.

The chain is built from TRBV7-2 and TRBJ1-3, with a tentative D call TRBD1 (5 bases). V dropped 1 base and J dropped 2 bases, with 9 bases sitting between them. CDR3 length: 15 amino acids. Germline V gives CDR1 SGHTA, CDR2 FQGNSA. The CDR3 DNA sequence: TGTGCCAGCAGCTTAGATCACAGGACTGGAAACACCATATATTTT. Translated, it gives CASSLDHRTGNTIYF. Variable domain in full (rest from reference TRBV7-2 and TRBJ1-3): GAGVSQSPSNKVTEKGKDVELRCDPISGHTALYWYRQSLGQGLEFLIYFQGNSAPDKSGLPSDRFSAERTGGSVSTLTIQRTQQEDSAVYLCASSLDHRTGNTIYFGEGSWLTVV.

This chain uses TRBV4-3 with TRBJ2-1; no reliable D call. The CDR3 consists of 13 residues. V lost 0 bases to trimming and J lost 9 bases, with 9 bases between them. Germline V lookup: CDR1 LGHNA, CDR2 YSLEER. The CDR3 loop is CASSQDELREQFF. The CDR3 coding sequence is TGCGCCAGCAGCCAAGATGAGCTCCGTGAGCAGTTCTTC.

V is TRBV29-1 and J is TRBJ2-1; 7 bases align to TRBD2. V shed 4 bases, J shed 5 bases, and the junction held 8 bases outside the gene matches. The germline V gene has CDR1 SQVTM and CDR2 ANQGSEA. CDR3 length: 14 amino acids. As DNA, the CDR3 is TGCAGCGTTGGGGGGGGTACCCTTAACAATGAGCAGTTCTTC. Protein sequence: CSVGGGTLNNEQFF.

This chain links TRBV7-2 with TRBJ2-7; the match to TRBD2 covers 9 bases. Trimming cost V 5 bases and J 6 bases; bases outside gene matches: 11. The germline V gene has CDR1 SGHTA and CDR2 FQGNSA. CDR3 length: 15 residues. The CDR3 DNA is TGTGCCAGCAGCGTCGTGTTAGCGGGGGCCCTCGAGCAGTACTTC. Residues: CASSVVLAGALEQYF.

The chain uses TRBV18 and TRBJ2-7, with 8 bases identical to TRBD1. Per the germline V gene, CDR1 is KGHSH and CDR2 is LQKENI. With 0 bases clipped from V and 7 bases from J, the junction kept 11 bases outside the gene matches. The CDR3 is 16 amino acids. CDR3 sequence: CASSPPPWTGLFEQYF. For the CDR3, the DNA is TGTGCCAGCTCACCACCGCCATGGACAGGGCTTTTTGAGCAGTACTTC.

This clone has more than one count but fewer than ten. Other DNA sequences from this sample encode an identical CDR3 as well. This rearrangement joins TRBV4-1 to TRBJ1-5; the match to TRBD1 covers 9 bases. The germline gives CDR1 MGHRA, CDR2 YSYEKL. The CDR3 has 15 amino acids. Trimming removed 3 bases from V and 6 bases from J; junction bases left unmatched: 6. The CDR3 here is CASSQGQGGGQPQHF. DNA for the CDR3: TGCGCCAGCAGCCAGGGACAGGGAGGGGGTCAGCCCCAGCATTTT.

In this sample, this clone turned up once. This sequence joins TRBV9 and TRBJ1-1, with D perhaps matching TRBD1 (5 bases). The CDR3 is 12 residues long. Looked up from germline, CDR1 is SGDLS and CDR2 is YYNGEE. Trimming stripped 5 bases from V and 6 bases from J, with 11 bases between. In nucleotides, the CDR3 is TGTGCCAGCAGTTCAGGGATGGCTGAAGCTTTCTTT. Translation gives CASSSGMAEAFF.

The chain links TRBV7-2 to TRBJ1-5; D perhaps matches TRBD1 (6 bases). This CDR3 has 16 amino acids. Germline CDR1 reads SGHTA; CDR2 reads FQGNSA. Trimming took off 5 bases at V and 2 bases at J, with 16 bases between the two ends. CDR3 amino acids: CASSPGQILGNQPQHF. CDR3 sequence (DNA): TGTGCCAGCAGCCCCGGACAGATTCTGGGCAATCAGCCCCAGCATTTT. Full variable domain (rest looked up from reference TRBV7-2 and TRBJ1-5): GAGVSQSPSNKVTEKGKDVELRCDPISGHTALYWYRQSLGQGLEFLIYFQGNSAPDKSGLPSDRFSAERTGGSVSTLTIQRTQQEDSAVYLCASSPGQILGNQPQHFGDGTRLSIL.

This sequence joins TRBV5-1 and TRBJ2-2, with a possible D match to TRBD1 (5 bases). Trimming shortened V by 7 bases and J by 7 bases, and 8 bases separated the two germline ends. The CDR3 sequence is 11 residues long. Germline V gene data show CDR1 as SGHRS and CDR2 as YFSETQ. The CDR3 sequence: CASGRVGELFF. The CDR3 DNA reads TGCGCCAGCGGCAGGGTCGGGGAGCTGTTTTTT.

This clone turned up a few times. The V and J genes are TRBV2 and TRBJ2-2; 7 bases align to TRBD2. The ends lost 0 bases at V and 5 bases at J; junction bases unmatched: 3. The CDR3 is 15 residues long. The V gene's germline CDR1 is SNHLY and CDR2 FYNNEI. The DNA for the CDR3 is TGTGCCAGCAGTGAAGCGGGGGGGGGAACCGGGGAGCTGTTTTTT. Its translation: CASSEAGGGTGELFF. Using reference TRBV2 and TRBJ2-2 for the parts outside the CDR3, the full variable domain is EPEVTQTPSHQVTQMGQEVILRCVPISNHLYFYWYRQILGQKVEFLVSFYNNEISEKSEIFDDQFSVERPDGSNFTLKIRSTKLEDSAMYFCASSEAGGGTGELFFGEGSRLTVL.

This chain joins TRBV9 and TRBJ2-3, with a tentative D call TRBD2 (6 bases). Germline lookup yields CDR1 SGDLS and CDR2 YYNGEE. V lost 0 bases and J 2 bases, leaving 13 bases between the germline ends. The CDR3 consists of 16 residues. Here the CDR3 DNA reads TGTGCCAGCAGCGTAGGTAACGGGGGTTACACAGATACGCAGTATTTT. It yields the protein CASSVGNGGYTDTQYF.

The chain employs TRBV9 and TRBJ1-2; D call uncertain. V lost 3 bases, J lost 6 bases, and 12 bases lay in between. Germline CDR1 and CDR2: SGDLS and YYNGEE. The CDR3 extends over 13 amino acids. For the CDR3, the DNA is TGTGCCAGCAGCGCCCCCGGGTTCCATGGCTACACCTTC. The encoded protein is CASSAPGFHGYTF.

The chain has TRBV7-9 and TRBJ2-7, with TRBD1 matching 7 bases. Per the germline V gene, CDR1 is SEHNR and CDR2 is FQNEAQ (reference sequence). V lost 0 bases to trimming and J lost 4 bases; unmatched junction nucleotides: 3. CDR3 length equals 14 residues. CDR3 bases: TGTGCCAGCAGCTTAGCAGGGACAGTGTACGAGCAGTACTTC. It encodes CASSLAGTVYEQYF. The entire variable domain, with the rest obtained from reference TRBV7-9 and TRBJ2-7, is as follows: DTGVSQNPRHKITKRGQNVTFRCDPISEHNRLYWYRQTLGQGPEFLTYFQNEAQLEKSRLLSDRFSAERPKGSFSTLEIQRTEQGDSAMYLCASSLAGTVYEQYFGPGTRLTVT.

J is TRBJ2-7 and V is TRBV9; 8 bases align to TRBD1. Germline assignment: CDR1 SGDLS and CDR2 YYNGEE. J was trimmed by 7 bases and V by 4 bases; bases with no gene match: 10. This CDR3 has 14 amino acids. The CDR3 loop is CASSTRTGTGEQYF. CDR3 coding DNA: TGTGCCAGCAGCACTAGGACAGGGACGGGGGAGCAGTACTTC.

The chain recombines TRBV30 with TRBJ1-6; D ambiguous. The germline V and J ends were trimmed by 7 bases and 9 bases, with 13 bases remaining between them. CDR1 and CDR2 from the germline V gene are GTSNPN and SVGIG (reference sequence). The CDR3 is 12 amino acids. The CDR3 sequence is CASEINGSPLHF. Written as DNA, the CDR3 is TGTGCCTCGGAGATTAACGGTTCACCCCTCCACTTT.

The chain couples TRBV5-6 to TRBJ2-5; TRBD2 matches 9 bases. Germline V gene data show CDR1 as SGHDT and CDR2 as YYEEEE. The junction had 11 bases not matched to a gene; V was cut back by 4 bases and J by 4 bases. CDR3 length: 16 amino acids. In DNA, the CDR3 is TGTGCCAGCAGCAGAACCTTTGCTAGCGGGGTAGAGACCCAGTACTTC. Protein sequence: CASSRTFASGVETQYF. Supplemented by reference TRBV5-6 and TRBJ2-5, the full variable domain reads DAGVTQSPTHLIKTRGQQVTLRCSPKSGHDTVSWYQQALGQGPQFIFQYYEEEERQRGNFPDRFSGHQFPNYSSELNVNALLLGDSALYLCASSRTFASGVETQYFGPGTRLLVL.

The chain is built from TRBV29-1 and TRBJ2-1, with 8 positions matching TRBD1. Germline CDR1 and CDR2: SQVTM and ANQGSEA. The CDR3 contains 14 residues. The V gene end was trimmed by 3 bases and the J gene end by 6 bases; junction bases not matched to a gene: 7. The CDR3 DNA reads TGCAGCGTTGATACTCCGACAGGGGTCAATGAGCAGTTCTTC. Its translation is CSVDTPTGVNEQFF.

The chain couples TRBV5-1 to TRBJ2-7, with D tentatively TRBD2 (6 bases). The CDR3 is 13 residues long. Trimming took 4 bases from V and 0 from J, leaving 8 bases between them. Per the germline V gene, CDR1 is SGHRS and CDR2 is YFSETQ. Here the CDR3 reads CASSAGGSYEQYF. The CDR3 DNA follows: TGCGCCAGCAGCGCCGGGGGCTCCTACGAGCAGTACTTC.

There are a few counts of this clone. The V gene is TRBV4-3, the J gene TRBJ2-1, with D perhaps TRBD2 (6 bases). Germline values: CDR1 LGHNA, CDR2 YSLEER. The V end was cut by 1 base, the J end by 8 bases, with 6 bases between. CDR3 length: 12 residues. The CDR3 coding sequence is TGCGCCAGCAGCCAAGCGGGGGATGAGCAGTTCTTC. Protein: CASSQAGDEQFF.

V usage is TRBV2 and J usage is TRBJ2-2; D ambiguous. Germline assignment: CDR1 SNHLY and CDR2 FYNNEI. The CDR3 consists of 14 residues. Trimming left V 6 bases short and J 0 bases short, with 8 bases between. Written as DNA, the CDR3 is TGTGCCAGCAGCCCTAACTCGAACACCGGGGAGCTGTTTTTT. Residues: CASSPNSNTGELFF.

V and J are TRBV18 and TRBJ2-7; a possible D gene is TRBD2 (5 bases). The CDR3 has 15 amino acids. V lost 2 bases and J 2 bases, leaving 13 bases between the germline ends. CDR1 and CDR2 from the germline V gene are KGHSH and LQKENI. Written as DNA, the CDR3 is TGTGCCAGCTCACCATCGGACTCCACGGCCTACGAGCAGTACTTC. Translating it yields CASSPSDSTAYEQYF.

This chain uses TRBV29-1 with TRBJ2-5, with TRBD2 matching 12 bases. The J call is uncertain, as TRBJ2-7 better fits the DNA end. This CDR3 comprises 13 residues. Germline values: CDR1 SQVTM, CDR2 ANQGSEA. In DNA, the CDR3 is TGCAGCGTCGCTCTAGCGGGGGGGCGCGAGCAGTACTTC. It is translated as CSVALAGGREQYF.